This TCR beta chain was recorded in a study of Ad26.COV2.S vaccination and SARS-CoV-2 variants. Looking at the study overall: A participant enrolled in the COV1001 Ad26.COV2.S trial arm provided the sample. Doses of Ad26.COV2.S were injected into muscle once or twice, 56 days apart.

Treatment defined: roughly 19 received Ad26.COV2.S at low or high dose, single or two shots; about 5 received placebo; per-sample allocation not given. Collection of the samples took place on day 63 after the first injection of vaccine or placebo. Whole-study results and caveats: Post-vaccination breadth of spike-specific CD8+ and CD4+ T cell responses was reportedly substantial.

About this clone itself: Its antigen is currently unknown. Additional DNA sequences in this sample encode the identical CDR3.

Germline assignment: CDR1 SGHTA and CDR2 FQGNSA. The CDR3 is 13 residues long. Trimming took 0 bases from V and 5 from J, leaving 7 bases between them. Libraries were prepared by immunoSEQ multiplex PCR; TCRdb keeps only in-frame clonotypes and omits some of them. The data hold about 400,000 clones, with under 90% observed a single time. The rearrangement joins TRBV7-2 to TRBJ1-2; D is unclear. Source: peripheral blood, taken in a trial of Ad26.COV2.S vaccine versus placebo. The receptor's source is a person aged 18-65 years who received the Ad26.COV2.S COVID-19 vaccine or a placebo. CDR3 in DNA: TGTGCCAGCAGCTTAGCGACAAGTTATGGCTACACCTTC. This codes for CASSLATSYGYTF.